The 4 T cell receptor beta chains below come from one sample, sequenced in a study of B cell selection in AIRE deficiency. Here immunoSEQ multiplex PCR was the method, and the copy in TCRdb shows in-frame clones only, minus some. The data hold fewer than 25,000 clones, with 97% observed a single time. The sorted conventional CD4 T cells were gated as CD4+CD127+. What was sequenced was conventional CD4+ T cells sorted from PBMCs. The source of these receptors is a human donor with AIRE deficiency.

The chain has TRBV7-8 and TRBJ2-3; 9 nucleotides agree with TRBD1. Germline-derived CDR1 and CDR2 are SGHVS and FQNEAQ. V dropped 5 bases and J dropped 4; count of bases not matched to a gene: 4. The CDR3 is 14 amino acids. The CDR3 loop is CASSLRQGADTQYF. CDR3 DNA: TGTGCCAGCAGCCTCCGACAGGGGGCAGATACGCAGTATTTT.

The count of this clone is one. The V and J genes are TRBV5-4 and TRBJ1-4, with a weak D call TRBD1 (6 bases). CDR3 length: 14 amino acids. The germline V and J ends were trimmed by 4 bases and 8 bases, with 15 bases remaining between them. Germline V gene lookup returns CDR1 SGHNT and CDR2 YYREEE (reference sequence). The CDR3 nucleotides read TGTGCCAGCAGCCAGGACGGGGGCTGGGAAAAACTGTTTTTT. It specifies CASSQDGGWEKLFF.

The chain links TRBV5-1 to TRBJ2-1; 13 bases align to TRBD2. The CDR3 has 18 amino acids. Unmatched junction bases numbered 10, after V lost 5 bases and J lost 2 bases. CDR1 is SGHRS, CDR2 YFSETQ, per germline. In DNA form, the CDR3 reads TGCGCCAGCAGAGGGTTGGGGACTAGCGGGATAACCTACAATGAGCAGTTCTTC. Its translation is CASRGLGTSGITYNEQFF.

This clone is a singleton in its sample. The chain joins TRBV5-1 to TRBJ1-1; tentative D call: TRBD1 (5 bases). Germline V gene sequence: CDR1 SGHRS, CDR2 YFSETQ. V was clipped by 5 bases and J by 11 bases, with 13 bases between them. This CDR3 is built from 11 residues. CDR3 DNA: TGCGCCAGCAGGGGGCGCCAGTCGGCTTTCTTT. It encodes CASRGRQSAFF.